This T cell receptor (beta chain) emerged from a study of blood T cell repertoires in COVID-19. Turning to the study itself: Italy, Spain and the United States were the sources of the convalescent and acute COVID-19 samples.

In the original analysis: Reference gene primer amplification in the assay estimated nucleated cell counts. The repertoire was sequenced with immunoSEQ multiplex PCR; TCRdb's copy has only in-frame clones and lacks some. D and trimming were read from the DNA, whereas the V and J calls and clone size are those reported in that table. The sample includes about 210,000 clones, about four fifths of them seen just once. This CDR3 has 14 residues. CDR1 is LGHDT, CDR2 YNNKEL, per germline (reference sequence). The V segment lost 0 bases and the J segment 11 bases; nucleotides outside the gene matches: 7. Sequencing was done on a sample of peripheral blood. The chain carries TRBV3-1 (or the pseudogene TRBV3-2) and TRBJ2-1, with TRBD2 identical over 7 bases. This sequence originates from a woman aged 35 to 49 with active or convalescent COVID-19. The CDR3 spells CASSQDRGGTKQFF. In nucleotides, the CDR3 is TGTGCCAGCAGCCAAGATCGAGGCGGGACTAAGCAGTTCTTC.